The clone carrying this TCR beta chain was detected many times. Its specificity is not known. These data belong to a study of T cell repertoires in cytomegalovirus infection. The overall study: Through public TCR beta signatures, both CMV infection and matching HLA type were indicated.

TCRdb redid the calling of the reads with MiXCR, one entry per CDR3 protein. Among 630,000 or so distinct CDR3 sequences listed, 20% to 30% were seen once. Study results and limitations: HLA-C-restricted CMV-specific TCR beta clonotypes prevailed in the ex vivo response. Summed frequency of shared TCR beta families picked out CMV carriers who also had the relevant HLA.

CDR1 and CDR2 from the germline V gene are MNHNS and SASEGT. CDR3 size: 15 residues. The V and J ends lost 2 bases and 0 bases respectively, with 10 bases between them. This sequence originates from a human donor in good health (CMV status not recorded). Some clones in this sample may be carry-over from other donors' samples. Sequenced material: CD8+ T cells from PBMCs. The gene calls are TRBV6-1 and TRBJ1-1; no definite D call. The CDR3 DNA reads TGTGCCAGCAGTGAAACTCTACTGATGAACACTGAAGCTTTCTTT. Its translation: CASSETLLMNTEAFF.